The 30 T cell receptor beta chains below come from one sample, sequenced in a study of blood T cell repertoires in COVID-19. The method was immunoSEQ multiplex PCR; TCRdb's version includes in-frame clones alone and lacks a portion of them. The sample yields under 250,000 clones, over 65% seen once. The sequencing sample was made of peripheral blood. The receptors were gathered from a woman aged 70-85 years with active or convalescent COVID-19.

The V call is TRBV7-2, the J call TRBJ2-1, with 7 bases matching TRBD2. The V gene's germline CDR1 is SGHTA and CDR2 FQGNSA. This CDR3 is 14 amino acids long. V shed 3 bases, J shed 6 bases, and the junction held 5 bases outside the gene matches. CDR3 sequence reads: CASSFAGASNEQFF. CDR3 coding DNA: TGTGCCAGCAGCTTTGCGGGAGCCTCCAATGAGCAGTTCTTC. The full variable domain, rest sourced from reference TRBV7-2 and TRBJ2-1, is GAGVSQSPSNKVTEKGKDVELRCDPISGHTALYWYRQSLGQGLEFLIYFQGNSAPDKSGLPSDRFSAERTGGSVSTLTIQRTQQEDSAVYLCASSFAGASNEQFFGPGTRLTVL.

CDR3 DNA sequence: TGTGCCAGCAGCTTGGCCGTGGTAACAGGGACATACGAGCAGTACTTC. It codes for CASSLAVVTGTYEQYF. The chain carries TRBV5-5 and TRBJ2-7, with D possibly TRBD1 on 6 matching bases. V dropped 0 bases and J dropped 4 bases, with 17 bases sitting between them. Germline V gene data show CDR1 as SGHKS and CDR2 as YYEKEE (reference sequence). CDR3 length: 16 residues.

The gene calls are TRBV6-5 and TRBJ2-7, with TRBD1 identical over 7 bases. The CDR3 is 14 residues long. CDR1 and CDR2 (germline): MNHEY, SVGAGI. With 4 bases clipped from V and 4 bases from J, the junction kept 7 bases outside the gene matches. CDR3 DNA: TGTGCCAGCAGTTCCTGGGACAGATATTACGAGCAGTACTTC. Translated: CASSSWDRYYEQYF.

This clone was counted a single time. The chain carries TRBV7-7 and TRBJ1-3; D gene unclear. The CDR3 consists of 13 residues. CDR1 and CDR2 from the germline V gene are SSHAT and FNYEAQ (reference sequence). DNA for the CDR3: TGTGCTGTTCCGGGAAGCTCTGGAAACACCATATATTTT. Protein product: CAVPGSSGNTIYF.

This rearrangement joins TRBV28 to TRBJ2-4; TRBD1 aligns across 8 bases. CDR1 is MDHEN, CDR2 SYDVKM, per germline. The length of the CDR3 is 14 residues. V lost 6 bases, J lost 9 bases, and 10 bases stayed unmatched. The CDR3 DNA is TGTGCCAGCAGCCGCGGAGGACAGGGCCCCATTCAGTACTTC. The encoded protein is CASSRGGQGPIQYF.

This clone was picked up a small number of times. The gene calls are TRBV19 and TRBJ2-7; 10 bases are a match to TRBD2. The germline V gene encodes CDR1 LNHDA and CDR2 SQIVND (reference sequence). The CDR3 has 14 amino acids. V shed 5 bases and J 4 bases; nucleotides not matched to a gene: 5. For the CDR3, the DNA is TGTGCCAGTAGTCCCCTAGCGGGGGCGTACGAGCAGTACTTC. This codes for CASSPLAGAYEQYF.

This clone was observed a few times. The chain combines TRBV3-1 (or the pseudogene TRBV3-2) with TRBJ2-1; 10 nucleotides match TRBD2. J was trimmed by 7 bases and V by 2 bases; bases with no gene match: 8. CDR1 and CDR2 (germline): LGHDT, YNNKEL (reference sequence). The CDR3 sequence is 16 residues long. In DNA form, the CDR3 reads TGTGCCAGCAGCCAATCTCTCGCAGCGGGAGGGAATGAGCAGTTCTTC. The encoded protein is CASSQSLAAGGNEQFF.

The chain combines TRBV19 with TRBJ1-2; TRBD1 matches at 7 bases. This CDR3 spans 12 amino acids. V shed 11 bases and J 7 bases; nucleotides not matched to a gene: 10. Germline loops: CDR1 LNHDA, CDR2 SQIVND (reference sequence). The CDR3 region has the DNA TGTGCCGGGAGGACAGGTCTCTCTGGCTACACCTTC. This encodes CAGRTGLSGYTF.

This clone was detected once. The chain couples TRBV5-1 to TRBJ1-2; 11 bases fit TRBD1. The V segment lost 4 bases and the J segment 8 bases; nucleotides outside the gene matches: 10. The CDR3 has 15 amino acids. Germline V gives CDR1 SGHRS, CDR2 YFSETQ. CDR3 residues: CASSPSPGTGGGYTF. The CDR3 nucleotides read TGCGCCAGCAGCCCCAGCCCCGGGACAGGGGGGGGCTACACCTTC.

The rearrangement joins TRBV6-6 to TRBJ2-1, with D possibly matching TRBD2 (5 bases). The CDR3 has 12 residues. Looked up from germline, CDR1 is MNHNY and CDR2 is SVGAGI (reference sequence). Trimming left V 6 bases short and J 7 bases short, with 10 bases between. The CDR3 here is CASRSRGNEQFF. The CDR3, as DNA: TGTGCCAGCAGATCGAGAGGGAATGAGCAGTTCTTC.

The genes are TRBV2 and TRBJ1-6; 9 bases align to TRBD1. Germline lookup yields CDR1 SNHLY and CDR2 FYNNEI. V shed 8 bases, J shed 7 bases, and the junction held 6 bases outside the gene matches. CDR3 length: 14 residues. The CDR3 protein is CASLSDRGNSPLHF. The CDR3 DNA reads as TGTGCCAGCCTATCGGACAGGGGCAATTCACCCCTCCACTTT.

The V gene is TRBV5-1, the J gene TRBJ2-5; D unresolved. CDR3 size: 13 residues. V dropped 0 bases and J dropped 3 bases, with 6 bases sitting between them. The germline V gene encodes CDR1 SGHRS and CDR2 YFSETQ. The CDR3 DNA reads as TGCGCCAGCAGCTTGGGTACAGAAGAGACCCAGTACTTC. Translation gives CASSLGTEETQYF.

V and J are TRBV2 and TRBJ1-6, with a tentative D call TRBD1 (5 bases). The ends were cut back, 7 bases at V and 10 bases at J, with 14 bases in the middle. The CDR3 has 13 amino acids. CDR1 is SNHLY, CDR2 FYNNEI, per germline. The CDR3 bases are TGTGCCAGCAAGGAGGGACTTTGGTCACCCCTCCACTTT. This translates into CASKEGLWSPLHF.

The J gene is TRBJ2-7, the V gene TRBV4-1; TRBD1 might be the D (5 bases). Germline values: CDR1 MGHRA, CDR2 YSYEKL. CDR3 length equals 18 residues. Trimming removed 3 bases from V and 0 bases from J, with 21 bases in between. The CDR3 DNA reads TGCGCCAGCAGCCATAAGACGACAGCCCCTACTTACTCCTACGAGCAGTACTTC. This sequence encodes CASSHKTTAPTYSYEQYF.

This clone appeared once. This chain links TRBV6-2 or TRBV6-3 with TRBJ2-3, with 9 bases matching TRBD1. The germline V gene has CDR1 MNHEY and CDR2 SVGEGT. This CDR3 comprises 16 residues. V gave up 2 bases and J gave up 1 base; unmatched junction bases: 4. CDR3 sequence: CASSYRTGVGTDTQYF. The CDR3 DNA sequence: TGTGCCAGCAGTTACCGGACAGGGGTCGGCACAGATACGCAGTATTTT.

CDR3: CASSHAGGYEQYF. Written as DNA, the CDR3 is TGTGCCAGCAGCCACGCAGGGGGATACGAGCAGTACTTC. The J gene is TRBJ2-7, the V gene TRBV3-1 (or the pseudogene TRBV3-2), with TRBD1 matching over 7 bases. The junction had 3 bases not matched to a gene; V was cut back by 3 bases and J by 4 bases. Looked up from germline, CDR1 is LGHDT and CDR2 is YNNKEL (reference sequence). The CDR3 sequence is 13 residues long.

V is TRBV19 and J is TRBJ2-7; 7 bases map to TRBD1. V dropped 5 bases and J dropped 0; count of bases not matched to a gene: 7. This CDR3 spans 15 amino acids. The germline CDR1 and CDR2 sequences are LNHDA and SQIVND (reference sequence). The CDR3 nucleotides read TGTGCCAGTAGTGCACAGGGGTCTAACTCCTACGAGCAGTACTTC. It is translated as CASSAQGSNSYEQYF.

The rearrangement uses TRBV27 and TRBJ2-5; D gene uncertain. V lost 6 bases and J 2 bases, leaving 4 bases between the germline ends. The CDR3 sequence is 11 residues long. Germline V gene data show CDR1 as MNHEY and CDR2 as SMNVEV (reference sequence). The CDR3 nucleotides are TGTGCCAGCAGCCCGCAAGAGACCCAGTACTTC. It codes for CASSPQETQYF.

The chain is built from TRBV30 and TRBJ1-5, with TRBD1 matching over 7 bases. CDR1 and CDR2 (germline): GTSNPN, SVGIG (reference sequence). This CDR3 contains 14 residues. J was trimmed by 4 bases and V by 1 base; bases with no gene match: 4. As DNA, the CDR3 is TGTGCCTGGAGTGGGGGGACAGCTAATCAGCCCCAGCATTTT. Translated, it gives CAWSGGTANQPQHF. Variable domain in full (rest from reference TRBV30 and TRBJ1-5): SQTIHQWPATLVQPVGSPLSLECTVEGTSNPNLYWYRQAAGRGLQLLFYSVGIGQISSEVPQNLSASRPQDRQFILSSKKLLLSDSGFYLCAWSGGTANQPQHFGDGTRLSIL.

This chain links TRBV4-3 with TRBJ1-6, with TRBD1 matching 8 bases. The length of the CDR3 is 19 residues. V was pared by 0 bases and J by 2 bases, with 9 bases of the junction left unmatched. Germline CDR1 reads LGHNA; CDR2 reads YSLEER. The CDR3 bases are TGCGCCAGCAGCCAAGACCCCGGCCAGGGGGCTACCTATAATTCACCCCTCCACTTT. This encodes CASSQDPGQGATYNSPLHF.

The CDR3 spells CASSPGGIGYTF. CDR3 bases: TGTGCCAGCAGCCCAGGGGGCATTGGCTACACCTTC. V usage is TRBV9 and J usage is TRBJ1-2, with 8 nucleotides matching TRBD1. Trimming cost V 4 bases and J 7 bases; bases outside gene matches: 3. The germline CDR1 and CDR2 sequences are SGDLS and YYNGEE. This CDR3 is 12 amino acids long.

V gene TRBV29-1 combines with J gene TRBJ2-7; 8 positions agree with TRBD1. The CDR3 runs 11 residues. With V trimmed by 7 bases and J by 6 bases, 5 bases remained unmatched. CDR1 is SQVTM, CDR2 ANQGSEA, per germline. DNA of the CDR3: TGCAGCGGGGTAACAGGGGGCGAGCAGTACTTC. Encoded protein: CSGVTGGEQYF.

This clone has only one observation. This chain joins TRBV19 and TRBJ1-5, with D perhaps TRBD1 (6 bases). The V gene's germline CDR1 is LNHDA and CDR2 SQIVND (reference sequence). V shed 11 bases and J shed 6 bases, with 20 bases lying between them. The length of the CDR3 is 14 residues. Here the CDR3 DNA reads TGTGCCGCTCGGGACGGGGGGGCCACTCAGCCCCAGCATTTT. Protein: CAARDGGATQPQHF.

The J gene is TRBJ2-1, the V gene TRBV5-1, with a weak D call TRBD1 (7 bases). CDR3 size: 14 residues. Germline CDR1 reads SGHRS; CDR2 reads YFSETQ. The germline V and J ends were trimmed by 2 bases and 5 bases, with 11 bases remaining between them. The chain's CDR3 is CASSFQGEDNEQFF. For the CDR3, the DNA is TGCGCCAGCAGCTTCCAGGGGGAGGACAATGAGCAGTTCTTC.

This chain uses TRBV5-1 with TRBJ2-3, with D possibly being TRBD2 (7 bases). The V gene lost 4 bases and the J gene lost 2 bases, with 17 bases spanning the gap. CDR3 size: 16 residues. Looked up from germline, CDR1 is SGHRS and CDR2 is YFSETQ. CDR3 protein: CASSTPGGGSTDTQYF. CDR3 bases: TGCGCCAGCAGCACACCCGGCGGGGGCTCCACAGATACGCAGTATTTT.

The CDR3 DNA follows: TGTGCCAGCAGGGGCGGGGCAAGGGCCTACGAGCAGTACTTC. Its translation is CASRGGARAYEQYF. V usage is TRBV2 and J usage is TRBJ2-7; TRBD2 might be the D (6 bases). The V gene lost 6 bases and the J gene lost 2 bases, with 14 bases spanning the gap. The length of the CDR3 is 14 residues. Germline CDR1 is SNHLY and CDR2 is FYNNEI.

This sequence joins TRBV18 and TRBJ1-5; 7 bases line up with TRBD1. From germline, CDR1 is KGHSH and CDR2 LQKENI. V lost 2 bases and J lost 4; bases outside the gene matches: 2. This CDR3 comprises 14 residues. The CDR3 bases are TGTGCCAGCTCACCAACAGGGGCAAATCAGCCCCAGCATTTT. It specifies CASSPTGANQPQHF.

This clone was seen at least ten times. The genes are TRBV3-1 (or the pseudogene TRBV3-2) and TRBJ2-2; TRBD2 aligns across 8 bases. V gave up 8 bases and J gave up 5 bases; unmatched junction bases: 10. Germline loops: CDR1 LGHDT, CDR2 YNNKEL (reference sequence). This CDR3 is built from 15 residues. CDR3 DNA sequence: TGTGCCAGCGTCCCGGGAGCGGGGGAGACCGGGGAGCTGTTTTTT. Its translation: CASVPGAGETGELFF.

The chain combines TRBV18 with TRBJ2-1; TRBD2 aligns across 14 bases. The V segment lost 1 base and the J segment 3 bases; nucleotides outside the gene matches: 5. Germline V lookup: CDR1 KGHSH, CDR2 LQKENI. The CDR3 sequence is 18 residues long. DNA for the CDR3: TGTGCCAGCTCACCACAAGGGACTAGCGGGGGAAACTACAATGAGCAGTTCTTC. It translates to CASSPQGTSGGNYNEQFF.

This sequence joins TRBV28 and TRBJ2-5; TRBD1 matches 9 bases. The J segment lost 5 bases and the V segment lost 6 bases, leaving 7 bases of the junction unmatched. This CDR3 is 14 amino acids long. Germline assignment: CDR1 MDHEN and CDR2 SYDVKM. The chain's CDR3 is CASSQTGGDETQYF. In DNA, the CDR3 is TGTGCCAGCAGCCAAACAGGGGGCGACGAGACCCAGTACTTC.